This T cell receptor (beta chain) was captured in a study of CD8+CD57+ T cells in acquired aplastic anemia. The wider study: Healthy donors yielded about 10.8 million CD4+ cell reads on average.

A note on this clonotype: Antigen: not known.

Template material for TCR beta VDJ and CDR3 profiling consisted of genomic DNA. TCRdb passed the reads through MiXCR, listing each CDR3 protein once. The sample has over 100,000 distinct CDR3 sequences; around two fifths are singletons. Germline-derived CDR1 and CDR2 are WNHNN and SYGVQD (reference sequence). This CDR3 spans 20 amino acids. Germline trimming cut 7 bases from V and 6 bases from J; bases unmatched to any gene: 25. Study outcomes and limitations: No significant patient-versus-control difference appeared in CD8+ Simpson's diversity.

Specimen: sorted CD4+, CD8+, or CD8+CD57+ T cells (not recorded which) from PBMCs. This receptor was identified in a human donor in good health, serving as a control. The J gene is TRBJ2-1, the V gene TRBV10-1, with 9 bases fitting TRBD2. The CDR3 DNA follows: TGCGCCAGCATCCTAGCGGTCTGCGGGAGGGCCCATTCGATTACCAATGAGCAGTTCTTC. Residues: CASILAVCGRAHSITNEQFF.